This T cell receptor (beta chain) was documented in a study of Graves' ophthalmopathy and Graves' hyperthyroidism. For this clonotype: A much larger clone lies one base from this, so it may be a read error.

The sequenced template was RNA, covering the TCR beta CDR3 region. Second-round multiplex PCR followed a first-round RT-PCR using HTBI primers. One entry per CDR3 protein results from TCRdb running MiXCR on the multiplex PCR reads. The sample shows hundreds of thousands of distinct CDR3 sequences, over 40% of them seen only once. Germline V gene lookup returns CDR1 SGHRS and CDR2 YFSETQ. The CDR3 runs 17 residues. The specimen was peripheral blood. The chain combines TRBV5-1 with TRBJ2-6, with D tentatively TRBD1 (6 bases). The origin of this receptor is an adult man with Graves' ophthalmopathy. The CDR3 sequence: CVSSLSGAGAGANVLTF. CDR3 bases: TGCGTCAGCAGCTTATCCGGCGCAGGGGCTGGGGCCAACGTCCTGACTTTC.